The 14 T cell receptor beta chains in this list originate from one sample, sequenced in a study of cytomegalovirus exposure and HLA in healthy donors. Amplification used 60 Vbeta primers and 13 Jbeta primers. Data came from immunoSEQ multiplex PCR; TCRdb stores just in-frame clones and leaves some out. The table includes more than 150,000 clones, around 80% detected once. The material sequenced was PBMCs. The source is a woman aged 25 to 39 in good health and CMV-seronegative.

This rearrangement joins TRBV9 to TRBJ2-5; 9 bases fit TRBD1. This CDR3 has 15 amino acids. The V segment lost 3 bases and the J segment 4 bases; nucleotides outside the gene matches: 7. Germline-derived CDR1 and CDR2 are SGDLS and YYNGEE. The CDR3 is CASSGDGTGRETQYF. The CDR3 DNA sequence: TGTGCCAGCAGCGGAGACGGGACAGGGCGAGAGACCCAGTACTTC.

The rearrangement uses TRBV25-1 and TRBJ2-7; 8 nucleotides align to TRBD2. CDR3 length equals 13 residues. V was pared by 8 bases and J by 5 bases, with 8 bases of the junction left unmatched. Germline-derived CDR1 and CDR2 are MGHDK and SYGVNS. The CDR3 loop reads CASGGTRSNEQYF. The CDR3 nucleotides are TGTGCCAGCGGGGGGACTAGGTCTAACGAGCAGTACTTC.

The rearrangement joins TRBV7-3 to TRBJ1-1, with 8 nucleotides matching TRBD1. Losses at the gene ends were 5 bases for V and 1 base for J; bases not matched to a gene: 3. The CDR3 has 14 amino acids. The V gene's germline CDR1 is SGHTA and CDR2 FQGTGA. The chain's CDR3 is CASSGGTGNTEAFF. The DNA for the CDR3 is TGTGCCAGCAGCGGGGGGACAGGGAACACTGAAGCTTTCTTT.

This rearrangement joins TRBV29-1 to TRBJ2-5, with D uncertain. V shed 4 bases and J shed 0 bases, with 9 bases lying between them. Germline-derived CDR1 and CDR2 are SQVTM and ANQGSEA. The CDR3 consists of 13 residues. The CDR3 DNA reads TGCAGCGTTGCGCGGCAAAACCAAGAGACCCAGTACTTC. This sequence encodes CSVARQNQETQYF. Based on the CDR3 plus reference TRBV29-1 and TRBJ2-5, the full variable domain is SAVISQKPSRDICQRGTSLTIQCQVDSQVTMMFWYRQQPGQSLTLIATANQGSEATYESGFVIDKFPISRPNLTFSTLTVSNMSPEDSSIYLCSVARQNQETQYFGPGTRLLVL.

This chain links TRBV5-6 with TRBJ2-5; D gene uncertain. CDR3 length equals 14 residues. V dropped 1 base and J dropped 3 bases, with 10 bases sitting between them. Germline CDR1 is SGHDT and CDR2 is YYEEEE. CDR3 in amino acids: CASSLSGAEETQYF. In DNA form, the CDR3 reads TGTGCCAGCAGCTTGTCAGGCGCCGAAGAGACCCAGTACTTC. Looking up the rest from reference TRBV5-6 and TRBJ2-5 gives the full variable domain: DAGVTQSPTHLIKTRGQQVTLRCSPKSGHDTVSWYQQALGQGPQFIFQYYEEEERQRGNFPDRFSGHQFPNYSSELNVNALLLGDSALYLCASSLSGAEETQYFGPGTRLLVL.

V is TRBV2 and J is TRBJ2-1, with unresolved D. Germline V gives CDR1 SNHLY, CDR2 FYNNEI. The CDR3 covers 10 residues. Trimming cost V 4 bases and J 10 bases, with 5 bases left between them. The CDR3 is CASSVFEQFF. In DNA form, the CDR3 reads TGTGCCAGCAGTGTATTCGAGCAGTTCTTC.

The chain joins TRBV29-1 to TRBJ2-7, with D tentatively TRBD2 (5 bases). V was shortened by 3 bases and J by 1 base, with 19 bases between the two germline ends. The length of the CDR3 is 16 residues. CDR1 and CDR2 from the germline V gene are SQVTM and ANQGSEA. The CDR3 DNA sequence: TGCAGCGTTGACCAGCGGACTCAAGACAATTCCTACGAGCAGTACTTC. As protein: CSVDQRTQDNSYEQYF.

This chain uses TRBV4-1 with TRBJ2-5; D is ambiguous. V lost 4 bases, J lost 2 bases, and 5 bases lay in between. CDR3 size: 12 residues. CDR1 is MGHRA and CDR2 is YSYEKL in the germline V gene. CDR3: CASSRTQETQYF. CDR3 bases: TGCGCCAGCAGCCGAACTCAAGAGACCCAGTACTTC.

This clone was picked up one time. CDR3 sequence: CASSLGLAGGSQETQYF. Written as DNA, the CDR3 is TGTGCCAGCAGCCTAGGGCTAGCGGGGGGAAGCCAAGAGACCCAGTACTTC. The chain couples TRBV11-3 to TRBJ2-5; the match to TRBD2 covers 11 bases. The junction had 9 bases not matched to a gene; V was cut back by 5 bases and J by 1 base. The length of the CDR3 is 17 residues. Germline loops: CDR1 SGHNT, CDR2 YENEEA.

This chain connects TRBV6-5 to TRBJ2-5; 15 bases agree with TRBD2. The germline V gene encodes CDR1 MNHEY and CDR2 SVGAGI. This CDR3 comprises 15 residues. V shed 6 bases, J shed 2 bases, and the junction held 1 base outside the gene matches. The chain's CDR3 is CASRGLAGGQETQYF. CDR3 sequence (DNA): TGTGCCAGCAGGGGACTAGCGGGGGGACAAGAGACCCAGTACTTC.

The chain carries TRBV18 and TRBJ1-2; the match to TRBD1 covers 7 bases. With 2 bases clipped from V and 0 bases from J, the junction kept 6 bases outside the gene matches. The CDR3 is 16 residues long. Germline CDR1 KGHSH, CDR2 LQKENI. The DNA for the CDR3 is TGTGCCAGCTCACCAACACAGGGGCTCACTAACTATGGCTACACCTTC. This sequence encodes CASSPTQGLTNYGYTF.

The J gene is TRBJ2-7, the V gene TRBV19; 9 bases map to TRBD1. The V segment lost 6 bases and the J segment 4 bases; nucleotides outside the gene matches: 7. Looked up from germline, CDR1 is LNHDA and CDR2 is SQIVND (reference sequence). The CDR3 spans 14 residues. The CDR3 sequence is CASRTGQGLYEQYF. In nucleotides, the CDR3 is TGTGCCAGTAGGACGGGACAGGGACTATACGAGCAGTACTTC.

The chain has TRBV6-1 and TRBJ1-1; the D is unclear. Trimming removed 4 bases from V and 1 base from J, with 7 bases in between. This CDR3 contains 13 residues. Germline V gives CDR1 MNHNS, CDR2 SASEGT. The CDR3 here is CASSVQENTEAFF. CDR3 DNA sequence: TGTGCCAGCAGTGTGCAGGAGAACACTGAAGCTTTCTTT.

J is TRBJ2-1 and V is TRBV7-3, with D possibly being TRBD2 (6 bases). Trimming removed 0 bases at V and 13 bases at J, with 13 bases between. The CDR3 has 13 amino acids. Germline V gives CDR1 SGHTA, CDR2 FQGTGA. The CDR3, as DNA: TGTGCCAGCAGCTTAACGTCGGGGGTCAGACAGTTCTTC. Translating gives CASSLTSGVRQFF.